The 30 T cell receptor beta chains listed next were all sequenced from one sample in a study of blood T cell repertoires in COVID-19. TCRdb's copy holds only in-frame clones and misses some; the assay was immunoSEQ multiplex PCR. The sample lists about 200,000 clones, roughly 79% occurring once. Source material: PBMCs or T cells enriched from blood (not recorded which). Source of these receptors: a man aged 40-49 years who had recovered from COVID-19.

This sequence joins TRBV12-2 and TRBJ2-2; the D call TRBD2 from the table was never checked on the DNA. TRBV12-2 is noted as a pseudogene. This CDR3 region has 13 residues. The DNA for the CDR3 is TGTGCAAGTCGCTTGGGAGAGACCGGGGAGCTGTTTTTT. Translation gives CASRLGETGELFF.

The chain has TRBV12-5 and TRBJ2-1; 8 bases fit TRBD2. This CDR3 has 16 residues. The ends lost 0 bases at V and 8 bases at J; junction bases unmatched: 9. Germline values: CDR1 LGHNT, CDR2 FRNRAP. As DNA, the CDR3 is TGTGCTAGTGGTTTGGTATCGGGACTAGGTACATATGAGCAGTTCTTC. Protein sequence: CASGLVSGLGTYEQFF.

The gene calls are TRBV28 and TRBJ2-4; TRBD1 matches at 8 bases. The CDR3 length is 15 residues. V was clipped by 6 bases and J by 2 bases; unmatched bases: 6. The V gene's germline CDR1 is MDHEN and CDR2 SYDVKM. The CDR3: CASSTGQVTKNIQYF. DNA for the CDR3: TGTGCCAGCAGCACGGGACAGGTGACCAAAAACATTCAGTACTTC.

The chain is built from TRBV2 and TRBJ1-3; D uncertain. The CDR3 is 13 amino acids. Germline lookup yields CDR1 SNHLY and CDR2 FYNNEI. Trimming pared 8 bases from V and 6 bases from J, leaving 14 bases between. The chain's CDR3 is CASASTLENTIYF. The CDR3 bases are TGTGCCAGCGCCAGTACGCTAGAAAACACCATATATTTT.

The rearrangement uses TRBV24-1 and TRBJ2-4, with D perhaps matching TRBD1 (6 bases). Trimming left V 1 base short and J 5 bases short, with 14 bases between. Germline V gives CDR1 KGHDR, CDR2 SFDVKD. The CDR3 is 16 amino acids. DNA of the CDR3: TGTGCCACCAGTGATTTAAAAACAGGGATGGAAAACATTCAGTACTTC. Translation gives CATSDLKTGMENIQYF.

In nucleotides, the CDR3 is TGCGCCAGCAGCATCAACTATCCGGGACAGGGGACCCACGAGCAGTACTTC. This translates into CASSINYPGQGTHEQYF. V gene TRBV5-1 combines with J gene TRBJ2-7, with 10 bases fitting TRBD1. Germline V CDR1 and CDR2: SGHRS, YFSETQ. The CDR3 has 17 amino acids. After removal of 4 bases from V and 5 bases from J, the junction contained 15 bases not matched to a gene.

The chain combines TRBV9 with TRBJ2-7; TRBD2 matches 13 bases. The CDR3 totals 14 residues. Germline CDR1 SGDLS, CDR2 YYNGEE. J was trimmed by 7 bases and V by 4 bases; bases with no gene match: 5. The DNA for the CDR3 is TGTGCCAGCAGCACTAGCGGGAGGGCTGGAGAGCAGTACTTC. Encoded protein: CASSTSGRAGEQYF.

The chain has TRBV10-1 and TRBJ1-5; D may be TRBD1 (6 bases). This CDR3 spans 15 amino acids. V was pared by 7 bases and J by 2 bases, with 15 bases between. Germline V lookup: CDR1 WNHNN, CDR2 SYGVQD (reference sequence). The DNA for the CDR3 is TGCGCCAGCAAAGTCGGGGGGCGACGCAATCAGCCCCAGCATTTT. The encoded protein is CASKVGGRRNQPQHF.

The rearrangement uses TRBV29-1 and TRBJ1-3, with D hard to call. The CDR3 runs 13 residues. V was shortened by 4 bases and J by 0 bases, with 7 bases between the two germline ends. Germline V gene sequence: CDR1 SQVTM, CDR2 ANQGSEA. CDR3 in amino acids: CSVGGVSGNTIYF. In nucleotides, the CDR3 is TGCAGCGTTGGTGGAGTCTCTGGAAACACCATATATTTT. Looking up the rest from reference TRBV29-1 and TRBJ1-3 gives the full variable domain: SAVISQKPSRDICQRGTSLTIQCQVDSQVTMMFWYRQQPGQSLTLIATANQGSEATYESGFVIDKFPISRPNLTFSTLTVSNMSPEDSSIYLCSVGGVSGNTIYFGEGSWLTVV.

The chain joins TRBV13 to TRBJ1-3; D is uncertain. Per germline, CDR1 PRHDT and CDR2 FYEKMQ (reference sequence). Trimming took 5 bases from V and 4 from J, leaving 18 bases between them. CDR3 size: 16 residues. In DNA form, the CDR3 reads TGTGCCAGCAGCGTATACGGGAATTCTTACGGAAACACCATATATTTT. Amino acid sequence: CASSVYGNSYGNTIYF.

This chain uses TRBV18 with TRBJ2-2, with TRBD2 as a possible D gene (6 bases). The V and J ends lost 0 bases and 3 bases respectively, with 11 bases between them. Germline-derived CDR1 and CDR2 are KGHSH and LQKENI. The CDR3 runs to 16 residues. The CDR3 protein is CASSPPGGRDTGELFF. The CDR3 DNA is TGTGCCAGCTCACCACCGGGGGGAAGGGACACCGGGGAGCTGTTTTTT.

The chain is built from TRBV7-9 and TRBJ2-7, with 8 nucleotides matching TRBD1. V lost 1 base to trimming and J lost 2 bases; unmatched junction nucleotides: 7. CDR1 is SEHNR and CDR2 is FQNEAQ in the germline V gene (reference sequence). This CDR3 has 16 amino acids. In DNA, the CDR3 is TGTGCCAGCAGCTTAGTATTCGACAGGGGACCCTACGAGCAGTACTTC. This codes for CASSLVFDRGPYEQYF.

V usage is TRBV7-6 and J usage is TRBJ1-1; tentative D call: TRBD1 (5 bases). CDR1 is SGHVS, CDR2 FNYEAQ, per germline. Trimming took 4 bases from V and 1 from J, leaving 10 bases between them. The CDR3 consists of 14 residues. CDR3 DNA sequence: TGTGCCAGCAGCTCGCAGGGAAAGAACACTGAAGCTTTCTTT. Translation: CASSSQGKNTEAFF.

The chain uses TRBV7-3 and TRBJ2-5, with TRBD2 identical over 9 bases. The CDR3 covers 15 residues. Germline CDR1 reads SGHTA; CDR2 reads FQGTGA. V was pared by 5 bases and J by 5 bases, with 9 bases of the junction left unmatched. This chain's CDR3 is CASSPNGREGETQYF. The CDR3 bases are TGTGCCAGCAGCCCGAACGGGCGGGAGGGGGAGACCCAGTACTTC.

This chain uses TRBV7-3 with TRBJ1-2, with a possible D match to TRBD1 (5 bases). Germline-derived CDR1 and CDR2 are SGHTA and FQGTGA. V was shortened by 1 base and J by 3 bases, with 12 bases between the two germline ends. The CDR3 is 15 amino acids. The CDR3 region is CASSLRGGLDYGYTF. The CDR3 coding sequence is TGTGCCAGCAGCTTAAGGGGGGGTTTAGACTATGGCTACACCTTC.

The rearrangement uses TRBV7-3 and TRBJ2-7, with D possibly matching TRBD1 (6 bases). The CDR3 extends over 14 amino acids. Trimming left V 3 bases short and J 0 bases short, with 9 bases between. Looked up from germline, CDR1 is SGHTA and CDR2 is FQGTGA. The CDR3 DNA reads TGTGCCAGCAGCTTGGACAGAAACTCCTACGAGCAGTACTTC. Translation: CASSLDRNSYEQYF.

V gene TRBV5-1 combines with J gene TRBJ2-1; 11 positions match TRBD2. This CDR3 has 15 residues. Trimming removed 4 bases from V and 7 bases from J; junction bases left unmatched: 7. Germline V gene sequence: CDR1 SGHRS, CDR2 YFSETQ. For the CDR3, the DNA is TGCGCCAGCAGCATAGCGGGAGGGCCGGAAAATGAGCAGTTCTTC. Translated: CASSIAGGPENEQFF.

The chain links TRBV5-1 to TRBJ2-1; 10 bases match TRBD2. The CDR3 length is 16 residues. The V and J ends lost 4 bases and 7 bases, in that order; junction bases with no gene match: 11. Germline values: CDR1 SGHRS, CDR2 YFSETQ. Here the CDR3 reads CASSPTAGGSENEQFF. The CDR3 DNA is TGCGCCAGCAGCCCCACAGCGGGAGGGTCGGAAAATGAGCAGTTCTTC.

The J gene is TRBJ1-6, the V gene TRBV5-6; D is uncertain. The V gene's germline CDR1 is SGHDT and CDR2 YYEEEE. The germline V and J ends were trimmed by 1 base and 7 bases, with 12 bases remaining between them. The CDR3 is 15 amino acids. CDR3 sequence: CASSLPPPMNSPLHF. CDR3 nucleotides: TGTGCCAGCAGCTTGCCCCCTCCTATGAATTCACCCCTCCACTTT. The entire variable domain, with the rest obtained from reference TRBV5-6 and TRBJ1-6, is as follows: DAGVTQSPTHLIKTRGQQVTLRCSPKSGHDTVSWYQQALGQGPQFIFQYYEEEERQRGNFPDRFSGHQFPNYSSELNVNALLLGDSALYLCASSLPPPMNSPLHFGNGTRLTVT.

The J gene is TRBJ2-1, the V gene TRBV7-2, with D possibly being TRBD1 (5 bases). Germline values: CDR1 SGHTA, CDR2 FQGNSA. This CDR3 region has 15 residues. Trimming pared 0 bases from V and 9 bases from J, leaving 15 bases between. The CDR3 DNA is TGTGCCAGCAGCTTAGCGACAGCTTCAAGGAGTGAGCAGTTCTTC. The encoded protein is CASSLATASRSEQFF.

The J gene is TRBJ1-6, the V gene TRBV2; D call uncertain. This CDR3 contains 13 residues. The V end was cut by 2 bases, the J end by 8 bases, with 7 bases between. CDR1 and CDR2 (germline): SNHLY, FYNNEI. The CDR3 DNA sequence: TGTGCCAGCAGTGAACTTATCGATTCACCCCTCCACTTT. Translation: CASSELIDSPLHF. The full variable domain, in which reference TRBV2 and TRBJ1-6 provide the parts outside the CDR3, is EPEVTQTPSHQVTQMGQEVILRCVPISNHLYFYWYRQILGQKVEFLVSFYNNEISEKSEIFDDQFSVERPDGSNFTLKIRSTKLEDSAMYFCASSELIDSPLHFGNGTRLTVT.

This rearrangement joins TRBV11-1 to TRBJ1-1, with TRBD1 as a possible D gene (5 bases). In germline, CDR1 is SGHAT, CDR2 FQDESV (reference sequence). Trimming removed 5 bases from V and 1 base from J, with 8 bases in between. The CDR3 spans 13 residues. CDR3 region: CASSTDRNTEAFF. Written as DNA, the CDR3 is TGTGCCAGCAGCACAGACAGGAACACTGAAGCTTTCTTT.

The chain combines TRBV7-9 with TRBJ2-7; 7 bases agree with TRBD1. CDR1 is SEHNR and CDR2 is FQNEAQ in the germline V gene (reference sequence). The CDR3 length is 15 residues. The trim removed 2 bases at V and 6 bases at J, leaving 10 bases unmatched. In DNA form, the CDR3 reads TGTGCCAGCAGCTTAACGGGCGGCAGGGGGAGCGAGCAGTACTTC. Its protein product is CASSLTGGRGSEQYF.

This clone was counted a single time. The chain is built from TRBV7-2 and TRBJ2-7, with 8 bases identical to TRBD2. The V and J ends lost 4 bases and 4 bases, in that order; junction bases with no gene match: 9. The CDR3 consists of 15 residues. CDR1 is SGHTA and CDR2 is FQGNSA in the germline V gene. The CDR3 region has the DNA TGTGCCAGCAGCTACCGCCGGGTAGCGGGGTACGAGCAGTACTTC. Its protein is CASSYRRVAGYEQYF.

The chain joins TRBV11-2 to TRBJ1-4; the match to TRBD1 covers 9 bases. Germline V gene data show CDR1 as SGHAT and CDR2 as FQNNGV. V trimming: 5 bases; J trimming: 3 bases; junction bases outside the gene matches: 10. This CDR3 has 17 residues. CDR3 amino acids: CASSADRGGTANEKLFF. The CDR3 nucleotides read TGTGCCAGCAGCGCCGACAGGGGGGGTACAGCTAATGAAAAACTGTTTTTT.

The chain combines TRBV6-5 with TRBJ2-7; the D gene is possibly TRBD2 (6 bases). CDR1 MNHEY and CDR2 SVGAGI come from the germline V gene. The germline V and J ends were trimmed by 6 bases and 3 bases, with 15 bases remaining between them. CDR3 length: 14 residues. The CDR3 is CASRAVAGIYEQYF. CDR3 DNA: TGTGCCAGCAGAGCCGTGGCGGGGATCTACGAGCAGTACTTC.

The rearrangement uses TRBV6-2 or TRBV6-3 and TRBJ2-1, with a possible D match to TRBD2 (5 bases). There are 13 residues in the CDR3. Germline values: CDR1 MNHEY, CDR2 SVGEGT. The germline V and J ends were trimmed by 1 base and 13 bases, with 14 bases remaining between them. CDR3 loop: CASSYYRTGTQFF. CDR3 in DNA: TGTGCCAGCAGTTACTATCGGACTGGAACTCAGTTCTTC.

This clone was detected only a few times. This CDR3 is also generated by other DNA sequences in the sample. The chain couples TRBV18 to TRBJ1-1; possible D gene TRBD1, 6 bases. There are 14 residues in the CDR3. The germline gives CDR1 KGHSH, CDR2 LQKENI. V dropped 3 bases and J dropped 5 bases, with 13 bases sitting between them. The CDR3 DNA follows: TGTGCCAGCTCACCCGAACAGGGAGGGACTGAAGCTTTCTTT. This translates into CASSPEQGGTEAFF.

V and J are TRBV24-1 and TRBJ2-2, with 10 bases identical to TRBD1. V lost 5 bases, J lost 7 bases, and 6 bases stayed unmatched. The CDR3 runs to 15 residues. CDR1 is KGHDR and CDR2 is SFDVKD in the germline V gene. The CDR3 bases are TGTGCCACCAGTGTCGGGACAGGGGAGGGCGGGGAGCTGTTTTTT. Amino acids: CATSVGTGEGGELFF.

V gene TRBV5-1 combines with J gene TRBJ2-1, with 9 positions matching TRBD2. Trimming removed 0 bases from V and 9 bases from J; junction bases left unmatched: 4. There are 14 residues in the CDR3. CDR1 and CDR2 from the germline V gene are SGHRS and YFSETQ. The CDR3, as DNA: TGCGCCAGCAGCTTGGCCTCGACTAGCGGTGAGCAGTTCTTC. It translates to CASSLASTSGEQFF. Based on the CDR3 plus reference TRBV5-1 and TRBJ2-1, the full variable domain is KAGVTQTPRYLIKTRGQQVTLSCSPISGHRSVSWYQQTPGQGLQFLFEYFSETQRNKGNFPGRFSGRQFSNSRSEMNVSTLELGDSALYLCASSLASTSGEQFFGPGTRLTVL.